Listed below are T cell receptor beta chains from one sample, sequenced in a study of blood T cell repertoires in COVID-19. Produced via immunoSEQ multiplex PCR; TCRdb's table is partial and in-frame only. Here the sample spans about 160,000 clones, approximately 85% being singletons. Sequencing was done on a sample of peripheral blood. Receptors were obtained from a woman aged 55-69 years with COVID-19, enrolled during active disease. Each CDR3 is given with its conserved first and last residue. D genes are given only for firm matches. Clone size is shown for a subset of rows, as once, few, many or a class of expanded clone.

V gene	J gene	clone size	D gene	CDR3 protein	CDR3 DNA
TRBV19	TRBJ2-5	-	-	CASSPRDSGETQYF	TGTGCCAGTAGTCCCCGGGACAGCGGGGAGACCCAGTACTTC
TRBV5-1	TRBJ2-3	-	TRBD2	CASSPSGLETDTQYF	TGCGCCAGCAGCCCCTCGGGACTAGAGACAGATACGCAGTATTTT
TRBV5-1	TRBJ2-7	-	TRBD1	CASSFQGASYEQYF	TGCGCCAGCAGCTTTCAGGGGGCGTCCTACGAGCAGTACTTC
TRBV28	TRBJ2-3	once	TRBD2	CASSLMGGTDTQYF	TGTGCCAGCAGTCTCATGGGAGGGACAGATACGCAGTATTTT
TRBV11-3	TRBJ2-1	-	-	CASSLSTGNEQFF	TGTGCCAGCAGCCTCTCCACGGGCAATGAGCAGTTCTTC
TRBV6-5	TRBJ1-1	-	-	CASSILRENTEAFF	TGTGCCAGCAGTATCCTCCGGGAGAACACTGAAGCTTTCTTT
TRBV6-2/TRBV6-3	TRBJ2-1	-	-	CASSNPGEFRNEQFF	TGTGCCAGCAGTAACCCGGGAGAGTTCAGGAATGAGCAGTTCTTC
TRBV4-1	TRBJ2-2	few	-	CASSQEGGGRGHRELFF	TGCGCCAGCAGCCAAGAAGGAGGAGGCCGAGGCCACAGGGAGCTGTTTTTT
TRBV27	TRBJ1-6	-	-	CASSRKQPPGSVYNSPLHF	TGTGCCAGCAGCAGAAAACAGCCGCCAGGGTCTGTGTATAATTCACCCCTCCACTTT
TRBV6-5	TRBJ1-2	-	-	CAISVTGPYGYTF	TGTGCCATCAGCGTAACAGGTCCTTATGGCTACACCTTC
TRBV25-1	TRBJ2-3	-	TRBD1	CASSGTGTDTQYF	TGTGCCAGCAGTGGGACAGGGACAGATACGCAGTATTTT
TRBV3-1/TRBV3-2	TRBJ2-2	-	-	CASSRQNTGELFF	TGTGCCAGCAGCCGACAGAACACCGGGGAGCTGTTTTTT
TRBV11-3	TRBJ1-1	-	-	CASSNREYTEAFF	TGTGCCAGCAGCAACCGGGAATACACTGAAGCTTTCTTT
TRBV3-1/TRBV3-2	TRBJ2-5	-	-	CASSQTSPGPGGETQYF	TGTGCCAGCAGCCAAACGAGCCCCGGCCCTGGGGGCGAGACCCAGTACTTC
TRBV19	TRBJ2-1	-	-	CASSISPGEQFF	TGTGCCAGTAGTATCTCCCCGGGGGAGCAGTTCTTC
TRBV2	TRBJ2-2	-	-	CASSVFGPNTGELFF	TGTGCCAGCAGTGTCTTTGGGCCGAACACCGGGGAGCTGTTTTTT
TRBV2	TRBJ2-4	-	-	CASSPRSNIQYF	TGTGCCAGCAGCCCCAGGTCAAACATTCAGTACTTC
TRBV16	TRBJ1-5	-	-	CASSQFSLADSNQPQHF	TGTGCCAGCAGCCAATTTTCGTTGGCGGATAGCAATCAGCCCCAGCATTTT
TRBV6-6	TRBJ1-2	-	-	CACEGLDGYTF	TGTGCCTGTGAGGGTCTGGATGGCTACACCTTC
TRBV7-8	TRBJ2-2	-	TRBD1	CASSLGRNRGQGGELFF	TGTGCCAGCAGCTTAGGCCGGAACAGGGGGCAAGGCGGGGAGCTGTTTTTT
TRBV19	TRBJ2-7	few	-	CASSPKGQLYEQYF	TGTGCCAGTAGTCCGAAAGGACAGCTCTACGAGCAGTACTTC
TRBV4-1	TRBJ1-4	once	-	CASSQDSTVTNEKLFF	TGCGCCAGCAGCCAAGATAGTACAGTAACTAATGAAAAACTGTTTTTT
TRBV11-2	TRBJ1-6	few	-	CASSLLGRLIYNSPLHF	TGTGCCAGCAGCTTACTCGGCAGACTAATCTATAATTCACCCCTCCACTTT
TRBV24-1	TRBJ1-1	many	-	CATSAGALTEAFF	TGTGCCACCAGCGCAGGGGCGCTCACTGAAGCTTTCTTT
TRBV5-4	TRBJ1-1	-	TRBD1	CASSLAGGATEAFF	TGTGCCAGCAGCTTGGCAGGGGGCGCCACTGAAGCTTTCTTT
TRBV28	TRBJ2-2	-	TRBD2	CASSPPGIAGERGGELFF	TGTGCCAGCAGTCCCCCGGGGATAGCGGGAGAGAGGGGCGGGGAGCTGTTTTTT
TRBV25-1	TRBJ1-2	-	-	CASSDPGETSNYGYTF	TGTGCCAGCAGTGACCCCGGGGAGACCTCAAACTATGGCTACACCTTC
TRBV4-1	TRBJ2-4	-	TRBD1	CASSHPTGAVDIQYF	TGCGCCAGCAGCCACCCGACAGGGGCCGTAGACATTCAGTACTTC
TRBV24-1	TRBJ2-7	-	TRBD1	CATSDATGTGSYEQYF	TGTGCCACCAGTGACGCCACCGGGACAGGGTCCTACGAGCAGTACTTC
TRBV24-1	TRBJ2-1	-	TRBD1	CATSLSPGQGYNEQFF	TGTGCCACCAGTCTATCTCCGGGACAGGGGTACAATGAGCAGTTCTTC
TRBV18	TRBJ1-4	-	-	CASSPQGGSEKLFF	TGTGCCAGCTCACCTCAGGGTGGTAGTGAAAAACTGTTTTTT
TRBV27	TRBJ1-6	-	TRBD1	CASTRWGIDRGSYNSPLHF	TGTGCCAGCACCCGATGGGGAATAGACAGGGGGTCCTATAATTCACCCCTCCACTTT
TRBV7-9	TRBJ1-1	few	-	CASSELSTEAFF	TGTGCCAGCAGCGAGCTGTCCACTGAAGCTTTCTTT
TRBV9	TRBJ2-1	-	TRBD2	CASSVATGGYNEQFF	TGTGCCAGCAGCGTAGCAACGGGAGGATACAATGAGCAGTTCTTC
TRBV6-5	TRBJ2-1	-	-	CASMRDRAYNEQFF	TGTGCCAGCATGCGGGACCGAGCCTACAATGAGCAGTTCTTC
TRBV18	TRBJ1-5	once	-	CASSLTGQTNNQPQHF	TGTGCCAGCTCCCTAACCGGACAGACAAACAATCAGCCCCAGCATTTT
TRBV19	TRBJ2-2	-	-	CASNVGGAHTGELFF	TGTGCCAGTAATGTAGGGGGAGCCCACACCGGGGAGCTGTTTTTT
TRBV30	TRBJ1-2	-	-	CAWSLYRDGYTF	TGTGCCTGGAGTTTGTACAGGGATGGCTACACCTTC
TRBV18	TRBJ2-3	-	TRBD2	CASSRGTPLAGTDTQYF	TGTGCCAGCTCACGGGGTACGCCATTAGCGGGTACAGATACGCAGTATTTT
TRBV3-1/TRBV3-2	TRBJ1-3	-	-	CASSATKSGNTIYF	TGTGCCAGCAGCGCAACAAAGTCTGGAAACACCATATATTTT
TRBV19	TRBJ1-5	few	TRBD1	CASSPRDRDDQPQHF	TGTGCCAGTAGCCCCCGGGACAGGGATGATCAGCCCCAGCATTTT